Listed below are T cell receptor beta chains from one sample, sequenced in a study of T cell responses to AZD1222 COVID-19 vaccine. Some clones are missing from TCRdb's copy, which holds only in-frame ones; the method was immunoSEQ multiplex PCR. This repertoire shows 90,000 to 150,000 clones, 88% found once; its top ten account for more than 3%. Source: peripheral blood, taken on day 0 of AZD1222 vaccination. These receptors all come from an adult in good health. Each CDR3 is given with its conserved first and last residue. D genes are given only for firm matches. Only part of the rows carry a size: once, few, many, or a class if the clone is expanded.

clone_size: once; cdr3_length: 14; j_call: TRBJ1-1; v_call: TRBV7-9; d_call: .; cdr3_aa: CASSFEASNTEAFF; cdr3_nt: TGTGCCAGCAGCTTCGAGGCGTCGAACACTGAAGCTTTCTTT
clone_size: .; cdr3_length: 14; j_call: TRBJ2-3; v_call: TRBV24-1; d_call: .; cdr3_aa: CATSEGTPTSNQYF; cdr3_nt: TGTGCCACCAGTGAAGGGACTCCCACATCGAATCAGTATTTT
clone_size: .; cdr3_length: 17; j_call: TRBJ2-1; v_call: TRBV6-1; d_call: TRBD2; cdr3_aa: CASSEETSGGSYNEQFF; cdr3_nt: TGTGCCAGCAGTGAAGAAACTAGCGGGGGTTCCTACAATGAGCAGTTCTTC
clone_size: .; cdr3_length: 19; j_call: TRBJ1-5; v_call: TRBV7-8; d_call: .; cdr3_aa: CASSPNKLTQGMGNQPQHF; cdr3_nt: TGTGCCAGCAGCCCCAACAAGCTCACCCAGGGGATGGGCAATCAGCCCCAGCATTTT
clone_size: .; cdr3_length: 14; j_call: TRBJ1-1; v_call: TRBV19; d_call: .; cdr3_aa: CASSMGPGGPEAFF; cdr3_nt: TGTGCCAGTAGTATGGGACCCGGAGGCCCTGAAGCTTTCTTT
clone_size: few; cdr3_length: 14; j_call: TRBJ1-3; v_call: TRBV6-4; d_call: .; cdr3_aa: CASSDRAGTGTIYF; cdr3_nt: TGTGCCAGCAGTGACAGAGCCGGAACCGGCACCATATATTTT
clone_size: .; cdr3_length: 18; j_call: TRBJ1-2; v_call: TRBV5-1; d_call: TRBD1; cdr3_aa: CASSPGHLQGARNYGYTF; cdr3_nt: TGCGCCAGCAGCCCAGGGCATCTACAGGGGGCGCGGAATTATGGCTACACCTTC
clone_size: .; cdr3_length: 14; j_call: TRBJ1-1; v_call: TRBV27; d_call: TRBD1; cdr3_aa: CASSLQGLFSEAFF; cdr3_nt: TGTGCCAGCAGCCTACAGGGGTTGTTTTCTGAAGCTTTCTTT
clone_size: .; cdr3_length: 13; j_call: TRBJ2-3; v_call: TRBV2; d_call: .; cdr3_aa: CAGAARTPPGQYF; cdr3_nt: TGTGCAGGGGCGGCGAGGACGCCACCTGGGCAGTATTTT
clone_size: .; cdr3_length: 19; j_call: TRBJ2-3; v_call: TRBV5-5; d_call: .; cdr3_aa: CASSRFFSSPGRTTDTQYF; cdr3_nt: TGTGCCAGCAGCCGCTTTTTCTCATCTCCGGGACGAACCACAGATACGCAGTATTTT
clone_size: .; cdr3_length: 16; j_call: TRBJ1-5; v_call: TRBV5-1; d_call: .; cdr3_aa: CASSLVQGSSNQPQHF; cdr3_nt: TGCGCCAGCAGCTTGGTACAGGGCTCGAGCAATCAGCCCCAGCATTTT
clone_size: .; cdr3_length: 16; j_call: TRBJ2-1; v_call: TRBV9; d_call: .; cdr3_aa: CASSVGLGQGGNEQFF; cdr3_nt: TGTGCCAGCAGCGTAGGATTGGGGCAGGGTGGCAATGAGCAGTTCTTC
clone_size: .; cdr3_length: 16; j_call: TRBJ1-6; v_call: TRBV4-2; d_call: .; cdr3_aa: CASSQSEGGENSPLHF; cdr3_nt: TGTGCCAGCAGCCAGAGCGAGGGTGGAGAGAATTCACCCCTCCACTTT
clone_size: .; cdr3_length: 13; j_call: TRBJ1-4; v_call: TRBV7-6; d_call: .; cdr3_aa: CASGLKQDEKLFF; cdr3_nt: TGTGCCAGCGGACTAAAACAGGATGAAAAACTGTTTTTT
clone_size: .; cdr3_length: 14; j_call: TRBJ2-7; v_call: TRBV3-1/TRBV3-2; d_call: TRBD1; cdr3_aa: CASSLGQGFYEQYF; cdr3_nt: TGTGCCAGCAGCCTGGGACAGGGATTCTACGAGCAGTACTTC
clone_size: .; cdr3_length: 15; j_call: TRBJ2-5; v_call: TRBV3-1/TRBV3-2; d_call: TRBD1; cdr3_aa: CASSPDRGSFETQYF; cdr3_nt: TGTGCCAGCAGCCCTGACAGGGGTTCGTTTGAGACCCAGTACTTC
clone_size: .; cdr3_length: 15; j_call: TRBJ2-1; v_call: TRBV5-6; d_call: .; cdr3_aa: CASSVGGGSYNEQFF; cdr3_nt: TGTGCCAGCAGCGTCGGAGGGGGGTCCTACAATGAGCAGTTCTTC
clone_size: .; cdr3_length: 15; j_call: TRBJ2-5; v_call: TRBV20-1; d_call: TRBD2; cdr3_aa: CSASSVAGGKETQYF; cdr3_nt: TGCAGTGCTAGTTCGGTAGCGGGGGGGAAAGAGACCCAGTACTTC
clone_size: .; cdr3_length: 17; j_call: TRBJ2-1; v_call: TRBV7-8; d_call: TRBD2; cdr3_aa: CASSVTRVRTSVNEQFF; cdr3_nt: TGTGCCAGCAGCGTAACGCGGGTGAGGACTAGCGTAAATGAGCAGTTCTTC
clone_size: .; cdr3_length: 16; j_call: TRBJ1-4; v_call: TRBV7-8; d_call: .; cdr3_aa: CASSGRTASSNEKLFF; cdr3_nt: TGTGCCAGCAGCGGACGGACAGCCTCGTCTAATGAAAAACTGTTTTTT
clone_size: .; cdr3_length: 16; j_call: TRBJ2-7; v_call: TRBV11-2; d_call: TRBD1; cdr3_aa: CASSLEGQVLSYEQYF; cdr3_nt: TGTGCCAGCAGCTTAGAGGGACAGGTTCTTTCCTACGAGCAGTACTTC
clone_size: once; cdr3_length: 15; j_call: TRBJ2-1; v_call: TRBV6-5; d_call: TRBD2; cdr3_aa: CASSYSRRAGPEQFF; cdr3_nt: TGTGCCAGCAGTTACTCGAGGAGAGCGGGGCCTGAGCAGTTCTTC
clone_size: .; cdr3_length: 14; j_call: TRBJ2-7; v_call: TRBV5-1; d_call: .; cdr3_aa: CASSLLDGTYEQYF; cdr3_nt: TGCGCCAGCAGCCTCTTGGACGGAACCTACGAGCAGTACTTC
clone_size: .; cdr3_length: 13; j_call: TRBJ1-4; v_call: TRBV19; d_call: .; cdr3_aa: CASSIGWGEKLFF; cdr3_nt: TGTGCCAGTAGTATAGGATGGGGCGAAAAACTGTTTTTT
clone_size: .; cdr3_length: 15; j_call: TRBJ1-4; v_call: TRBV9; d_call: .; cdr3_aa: CASSSRGGTNEKLFF; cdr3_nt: TGTGCCAGCAGCAGCCGGGGGGGAACTAATGAAAAACTGTTTTTT
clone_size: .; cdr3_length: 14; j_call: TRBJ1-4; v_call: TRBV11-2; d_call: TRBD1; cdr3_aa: CASSPRTGNEKLFF; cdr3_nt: TGTGCCAGCAGCCCTCGGACAGGGAATGAAAAACTGTTTTTT
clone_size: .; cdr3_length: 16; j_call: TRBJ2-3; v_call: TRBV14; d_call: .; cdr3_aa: CASSQDRRQLTDTQYF; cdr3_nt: TGTGCCAGCAGCCAAGATCGGCGCCAACTCACAGATACGCAGTATTTT
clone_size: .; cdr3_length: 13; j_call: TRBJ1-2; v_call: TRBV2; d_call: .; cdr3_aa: CASSGDLGRGYTF; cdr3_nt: TGTGCCAGCAGCGGAGACCTAGGTCGTGGCTACACCTTC